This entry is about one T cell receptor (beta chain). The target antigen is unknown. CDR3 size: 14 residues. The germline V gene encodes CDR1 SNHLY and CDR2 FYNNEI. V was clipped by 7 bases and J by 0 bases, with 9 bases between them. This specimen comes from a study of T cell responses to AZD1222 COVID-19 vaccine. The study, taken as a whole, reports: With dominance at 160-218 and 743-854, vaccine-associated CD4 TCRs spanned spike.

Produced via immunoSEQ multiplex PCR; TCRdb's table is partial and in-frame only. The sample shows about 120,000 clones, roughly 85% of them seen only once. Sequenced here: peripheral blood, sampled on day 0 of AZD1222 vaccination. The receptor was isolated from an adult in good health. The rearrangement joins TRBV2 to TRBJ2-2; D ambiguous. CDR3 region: CASIPPANTGELFF. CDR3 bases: TGTGCCAGCATACCTCCTGCGAACACCGGGGAGCTGTTTTTT.